A single sample is the source of the 23 T cell receptor beta chains below, sequenced in a study of shared clonotypes between healthy human individuals. Measured with immunoSEQ multiplex PCR; TCRdb has only the in-frame clones, and not every one. The sample includes under 2,500,000 clones, roughly 95% of them seen just once. The material sequenced was naive CD4+ T cells sorted from blood. Subset in this sample: CD45RA+ positively selected. The source is a man between 18 and 35 years old in good health.

Note on this clone: The sample contains more than one DNA sequence encoding this CDR3. This chain uses TRBV5-1 with TRBJ1-1; 9 bases are a match to TRBD1. V lost 4 bases, J lost 4 bases, and 5 bases stayed unmatched. Germline V gene lookup returns CDR1 SGHRS and CDR2 YFSETQ. CDR3 length equals 14 residues. The CDR3 bases are TGCGCCAGCAGCGTGGACAGGGGCGGCACTGAAGCTTTCTTT. Translating it yields CASSVDRGGTEAFF.

The rearrangement joins TRBV7-2 to TRBJ2-2; D may be TRBD1 (5 bases). V lost 5 bases, J lost 8 bases, and 15 bases lay in between. Germline values: CDR1 SGHTA, CDR2 FQGNSA. The CDR3 has 14 residues. CDR3 sequence reads: CASSPMTEPGELFF. The CDR3 DNA is TGTGCCAGCAGCCCCATGACAGAGCCGGGGGAGCTGTTTTTT.

The J gene is TRBJ2-5, the V gene TRBV20-1, with no clear D. The CDR3 runs to 11 residues. Looked up from germline, CDR1 is DFQATT and CDR2 is SNEGSKA (reference sequence). The CDR3 region has the DNA TGCAATTGCCCGTACCAAGAGACCCAGTACTTC. It yields the protein CNCPYQETQYF.

The V gene is TRBV30, the J gene TRBJ1-5, with D perhaps matching TRBD1 (5 bases). CDR1 and CDR2 (germline): GTSNPN, SVGIG (reference sequence). The CDR3 extends over 13 amino acids. The V end was cut by 2 bases, the J end by 5 bases, with 10 bases between. The CDR3, as DNA: TGTGCCTGGAGTTTAGGGGACGATCAGCCCCAGCATTTT. It is translated as CAWSLGDDQPQHF.

This clone was detected once. This sequence joins TRBV29-1 and TRBJ2-6, with D unclear. CDR3 length equals 14 residues. Looked up from germline, CDR1 is SQVTM and CDR2 is ANQGSEA. Deletions cut 4 bases from V and 0 bases from J, with 7 bases between. Here the CDR3 reads CSVAVFSGANVLTF. For the CDR3, the DNA is TGCAGCGTTGCTGTGTTCTCTGGGGCCAACGTCCTGACTTTC.

V usage is TRBV5-1 and J usage is TRBJ2-5, with 10 bases fitting TRBD2. The CDR3 has 17 residues. From germline, CDR1 is SGHRS and CDR2 YFSETQ. Trimming removed 0 bases from V and 4 bases from J; junction bases left unmatched: 9. The CDR3 spells CASSLGASGSSRETQYF. The CDR3 nucleotides read TGCGCCAGCAGCTTGGGTGCTAGCGGGAGCTCTAGAGAGACCCAGTACTTC.

This sequence joins TRBV28 and TRBJ2-7; TRBD1 aligns across 7 bases. The junction had 17 bases not matched to a gene; V was cut back by 10 bases and J by 5 bases. CDR1 and CDR2 from the germline V gene are MDHEN and SYDVKM. This CDR3 contains 15 residues. The CDR3 nucleotides are TGTGCCACCCTCCCGCCGACAGGGAAGTATAACGAGCAGTACTTC. Translation gives CATLPPTGKYNEQYF.

J is TRBJ1-2 and V is TRBV2; 11 bases are a match to TRBD1. V was clipped by 4 bases and J by 9 bases; unmatched bases: 7. Germline V gene sequence: CDR1 SNHLY, CDR2 FYNNEI. The CDR3 has 14 amino acids. The CDR3 loop reads CASSGWTGGLSYTF. The CDR3 DNA reads as TGTGCCAGCAGTGGTTGGACAGGGGGCCTGAGCTACACCTTC. Full variable domain (remainder filled in from reference TRBV2 and TRBJ1-2): EPEVTQTPSHQVTQMGQEVILRCVPISNHLYFYWYRQILGQKVEFLVSFYNNEISEKSEIFDDQFSVERPDGSNFTLKIRSTKLEDSAMYFCASSGWTGGLSYTFGSGTRLTVV.

This chain uses TRBV5-4 with TRBJ2-7; TRBD1 matches at 10 bases. After removal of 4 bases from V and 5 bases from J, the junction contained 6 bases not matched to a gene. The germline V gene has CDR1 SGHNT and CDR2 YYREEE (reference sequence). The CDR3 is 14 amino acids. CDR3 residues: CASSTEDRGHEQYF. CDR3 coding DNA: TGTGCCAGCAGCACAGAAGACAGGGGGCACGAGCAGTACTTC.

The rearrangement links TRBV6-1 to TRBJ1-2, with D possibly matching TRBD1 (5 bases). The V gene lost 0 bases and the J gene lost 4 bases, with 9 bases spanning the gap. The germline V gene has CDR1 MNHNS and CDR2 SASEGT. The CDR3 is 14 residues long. CDR3 coding DNA: TGTGCCAGCAGTGAAGCAGGGACTGGCTATGGCTACACCTTC. Its protein is CASSEAGTGYGYTF.

This clone was counted once. The rearrangement links TRBV7-9 to TRBJ2-5; D is uncertain. Per germline, CDR1 SEHNR and CDR2 FQNEAQ (reference sequence). CDR3 length: 12 residues. V lost 2 bases and J lost 5, with 6 bases in between. CDR3 sequence (DNA): TGTGCCAGCAGCTTAACACGGGAGACCCAGTACTTC. This translates into CASSLTRETQYF. Drawing the rest from reference TRBV7-9 and TRBJ2-5, the complete variable domain is DTGVSQNPRHKITKRGQNVTFRCDPISEHNRLYWYRQTLGQGPEFLTYFQNEAQLEKSRLLSDRFSAERPKGSFSTLEIQRTEQGDSAMYLCASSLTRETQYFGPGTRLLVL.

The chain combines TRBV5-1 with TRBJ1-2; D is unresolved. Germline CDR1 and CDR2: SGHRS and YFSETQ. This CDR3 is 14 amino acids long. Trimming cost V 4 bases and J 4 bases, with 14 bases left between them. Here the CDR3 DNA reads TGCGCCAGCAGCCCGACCCCCGGCAGCTATGGCTACACCTTC. Protein: CASSPTPGSYGYTF.

V gene TRBV11-1 combines with J gene TRBJ2-3; weak D call: TRBD1 (6 bases). Deletions cut 5 bases from V and 3 bases from J, with 18 bases between. Germline V gives CDR1 SGHAT, CDR2 FQDESV (reference sequence). The CDR3 totals 16 residues. The CDR3: CASSTLRTARTDTQYF. For the CDR3, the DNA is TGTGCCAGCAGCACCCTTAGGACAGCAAGGACAGATACGCAGTATTTT.

This clone appeared once. The chain employs TRBV10-3 and TRBJ1-1; 7 bases match TRBD1. CDR3 size: 13 residues. V was pared by 7 bases and J by 3 bases, with 5 bases of the junction left unmatched. Germline V CDR1 and CDR2: ENHRY, SYGVKD. CDR3 sequence reads: CAINPTGYTEAFF. The CDR3 nucleotides are TGTGCCATCAACCCGACAGGGTACACTGAAGCTTTCTTT.

This chain connects TRBV5-1 to TRBJ2-5; the D gene is possibly TRBD1 (6 bases). The germline V and J ends were trimmed by 6 bases and 4 bases, with 16 bases remaining between them. The CDR3 covers 14 residues. The germline CDR1 and CDR2 sequences are SGHRS and YFSETQ. In DNA form, the CDR3 reads TGCGCCAGCACCTCCTCCCAGGGGACAGAGACCCAGTACTTC. Its protein product is CASTSSQGTETQYF.

The genes are TRBV11-3 and TRBJ2-2; a weak D match, TRBD1 (6 bases). This CDR3 is 16 amino acids long. Trimming pared 5 bases from V and 0 bases from J, leaving 13 bases between. The germline V gene has CDR1 SGHNT and CDR2 YENEEA. The CDR3 bases are TGTGCCAGCAGCCCCCAGACAGGCACGAACACCGGGGAGCTGTTTTTT. Its protein is CASSPQTGTNTGELFF.

This sequence joins TRBV6-1 and TRBJ1-5, with 9 bases lining up with TRBD1. Germline CDR1 and CDR2: MNHNS and SASEGT. This CDR3 is 15 amino acids long. With V trimmed by 11 bases and J by 3 bases, 11 bases remained unmatched. The CDR3: CAGGQGRGLNQPQHF. The CDR3 region has the DNA TGTGCCGGGGGACAGGGACGAGGGCTCAATCAGCCCCAGCATTTT.

Turning to this clone: The same CDR3 is also encoded by other DNA sequences in this sample. The chain combines TRBV11-2 with TRBJ1-2; 8 nucleotides align to TRBD1. CDR3 length: 14 amino acids. Per the germline V gene, CDR1 is SGHAT and CDR2 is FQNNGV. Trimming removed 5 bases from V and 3 bases from J; junction bases left unmatched: 5. CDR3 in amino acids: CASSPGQGDYGYTF. The CDR3 nucleotides are TGTGCCAGCAGCCCCGGACAGGGTGACTATGGCTACACCTTC.

The V and J genes are TRBV7-2 and TRBJ1-6; unclear D gene. The V gene lost 2 bases and the J gene lost 1 base, with 9 bases spanning the gap. The CDR3 is 16 amino acids. Germline V gene data show CDR1 as SGHTA and CDR2 as FQGNSA. The CDR3 bases are TGTGCCAGCAGCTTAAAGTCAGAGTCCTATAATTCACCCCTCCACTTT. This sequence encodes CASSLKSESYNSPLHF.

V gene TRBV6-1 combines with J gene TRBJ2-2, with TRBD1 matching 10 bases. Germline lookup yields CDR1 MNHNS and CDR2 SASEGT. This CDR3 has 17 residues. The ends lost 4 bases at V and 4 bases at J; junction bases unmatched: 9. CDR3 sequence: CASSGRQGASSTGELFF. The CDR3 DNA follows: TGTGCCAGCAGTGGCAGACAGGGGGCTTCTAGCACCGGGGAGCTGTTTTTT.

This rearrangement joins TRBV10-1 to TRBJ2-7, with D possibly being TRBD1 (5 bases). The germline V and J ends were trimmed by 2 bases and 3 bases, with 8 bases remaining between them. This CDR3 contains 13 residues. The germline V gene has CDR1 WNHNN and CDR2 SYGVQD (reference sequence). The CDR3: CASSEGARYEQYF. The CDR3 DNA reads TGCGCCAGCAGTGAGGGGGCCCGCTACGAGCAGTACTTC.

The genes are TRBV19 and TRBJ2-3; 7 bases are shared with TRBD2. This CDR3 spans 14 amino acids. V shed 6 bases, J shed 1 base, and the junction held 4 bases outside the gene matches. Germline lookup yields CDR1 LNHDA and CDR2 SQIVND (reference sequence). CDR3 amino acids: CASRRERGTDTQYF. CDR3 DNA sequence: TGTGCCAGTAGGCGGGAGCGAGGCACAGATACGCAGTATTTT.

The chain recombines TRBV7-2 with TRBJ2-7; no clear D. Trimming took 5 bases from V and 6 from J, leaving 11 bases between them. The CDR3 is 12 amino acids. CDR1 and CDR2 from the germline V gene are SGHTA and FQGNSA. This CDR3 is CASSPPTLEQYF. The CDR3 DNA follows: TGTGCCAGCAGCCCCCCGACCCTCGAGCAGTACTTC.